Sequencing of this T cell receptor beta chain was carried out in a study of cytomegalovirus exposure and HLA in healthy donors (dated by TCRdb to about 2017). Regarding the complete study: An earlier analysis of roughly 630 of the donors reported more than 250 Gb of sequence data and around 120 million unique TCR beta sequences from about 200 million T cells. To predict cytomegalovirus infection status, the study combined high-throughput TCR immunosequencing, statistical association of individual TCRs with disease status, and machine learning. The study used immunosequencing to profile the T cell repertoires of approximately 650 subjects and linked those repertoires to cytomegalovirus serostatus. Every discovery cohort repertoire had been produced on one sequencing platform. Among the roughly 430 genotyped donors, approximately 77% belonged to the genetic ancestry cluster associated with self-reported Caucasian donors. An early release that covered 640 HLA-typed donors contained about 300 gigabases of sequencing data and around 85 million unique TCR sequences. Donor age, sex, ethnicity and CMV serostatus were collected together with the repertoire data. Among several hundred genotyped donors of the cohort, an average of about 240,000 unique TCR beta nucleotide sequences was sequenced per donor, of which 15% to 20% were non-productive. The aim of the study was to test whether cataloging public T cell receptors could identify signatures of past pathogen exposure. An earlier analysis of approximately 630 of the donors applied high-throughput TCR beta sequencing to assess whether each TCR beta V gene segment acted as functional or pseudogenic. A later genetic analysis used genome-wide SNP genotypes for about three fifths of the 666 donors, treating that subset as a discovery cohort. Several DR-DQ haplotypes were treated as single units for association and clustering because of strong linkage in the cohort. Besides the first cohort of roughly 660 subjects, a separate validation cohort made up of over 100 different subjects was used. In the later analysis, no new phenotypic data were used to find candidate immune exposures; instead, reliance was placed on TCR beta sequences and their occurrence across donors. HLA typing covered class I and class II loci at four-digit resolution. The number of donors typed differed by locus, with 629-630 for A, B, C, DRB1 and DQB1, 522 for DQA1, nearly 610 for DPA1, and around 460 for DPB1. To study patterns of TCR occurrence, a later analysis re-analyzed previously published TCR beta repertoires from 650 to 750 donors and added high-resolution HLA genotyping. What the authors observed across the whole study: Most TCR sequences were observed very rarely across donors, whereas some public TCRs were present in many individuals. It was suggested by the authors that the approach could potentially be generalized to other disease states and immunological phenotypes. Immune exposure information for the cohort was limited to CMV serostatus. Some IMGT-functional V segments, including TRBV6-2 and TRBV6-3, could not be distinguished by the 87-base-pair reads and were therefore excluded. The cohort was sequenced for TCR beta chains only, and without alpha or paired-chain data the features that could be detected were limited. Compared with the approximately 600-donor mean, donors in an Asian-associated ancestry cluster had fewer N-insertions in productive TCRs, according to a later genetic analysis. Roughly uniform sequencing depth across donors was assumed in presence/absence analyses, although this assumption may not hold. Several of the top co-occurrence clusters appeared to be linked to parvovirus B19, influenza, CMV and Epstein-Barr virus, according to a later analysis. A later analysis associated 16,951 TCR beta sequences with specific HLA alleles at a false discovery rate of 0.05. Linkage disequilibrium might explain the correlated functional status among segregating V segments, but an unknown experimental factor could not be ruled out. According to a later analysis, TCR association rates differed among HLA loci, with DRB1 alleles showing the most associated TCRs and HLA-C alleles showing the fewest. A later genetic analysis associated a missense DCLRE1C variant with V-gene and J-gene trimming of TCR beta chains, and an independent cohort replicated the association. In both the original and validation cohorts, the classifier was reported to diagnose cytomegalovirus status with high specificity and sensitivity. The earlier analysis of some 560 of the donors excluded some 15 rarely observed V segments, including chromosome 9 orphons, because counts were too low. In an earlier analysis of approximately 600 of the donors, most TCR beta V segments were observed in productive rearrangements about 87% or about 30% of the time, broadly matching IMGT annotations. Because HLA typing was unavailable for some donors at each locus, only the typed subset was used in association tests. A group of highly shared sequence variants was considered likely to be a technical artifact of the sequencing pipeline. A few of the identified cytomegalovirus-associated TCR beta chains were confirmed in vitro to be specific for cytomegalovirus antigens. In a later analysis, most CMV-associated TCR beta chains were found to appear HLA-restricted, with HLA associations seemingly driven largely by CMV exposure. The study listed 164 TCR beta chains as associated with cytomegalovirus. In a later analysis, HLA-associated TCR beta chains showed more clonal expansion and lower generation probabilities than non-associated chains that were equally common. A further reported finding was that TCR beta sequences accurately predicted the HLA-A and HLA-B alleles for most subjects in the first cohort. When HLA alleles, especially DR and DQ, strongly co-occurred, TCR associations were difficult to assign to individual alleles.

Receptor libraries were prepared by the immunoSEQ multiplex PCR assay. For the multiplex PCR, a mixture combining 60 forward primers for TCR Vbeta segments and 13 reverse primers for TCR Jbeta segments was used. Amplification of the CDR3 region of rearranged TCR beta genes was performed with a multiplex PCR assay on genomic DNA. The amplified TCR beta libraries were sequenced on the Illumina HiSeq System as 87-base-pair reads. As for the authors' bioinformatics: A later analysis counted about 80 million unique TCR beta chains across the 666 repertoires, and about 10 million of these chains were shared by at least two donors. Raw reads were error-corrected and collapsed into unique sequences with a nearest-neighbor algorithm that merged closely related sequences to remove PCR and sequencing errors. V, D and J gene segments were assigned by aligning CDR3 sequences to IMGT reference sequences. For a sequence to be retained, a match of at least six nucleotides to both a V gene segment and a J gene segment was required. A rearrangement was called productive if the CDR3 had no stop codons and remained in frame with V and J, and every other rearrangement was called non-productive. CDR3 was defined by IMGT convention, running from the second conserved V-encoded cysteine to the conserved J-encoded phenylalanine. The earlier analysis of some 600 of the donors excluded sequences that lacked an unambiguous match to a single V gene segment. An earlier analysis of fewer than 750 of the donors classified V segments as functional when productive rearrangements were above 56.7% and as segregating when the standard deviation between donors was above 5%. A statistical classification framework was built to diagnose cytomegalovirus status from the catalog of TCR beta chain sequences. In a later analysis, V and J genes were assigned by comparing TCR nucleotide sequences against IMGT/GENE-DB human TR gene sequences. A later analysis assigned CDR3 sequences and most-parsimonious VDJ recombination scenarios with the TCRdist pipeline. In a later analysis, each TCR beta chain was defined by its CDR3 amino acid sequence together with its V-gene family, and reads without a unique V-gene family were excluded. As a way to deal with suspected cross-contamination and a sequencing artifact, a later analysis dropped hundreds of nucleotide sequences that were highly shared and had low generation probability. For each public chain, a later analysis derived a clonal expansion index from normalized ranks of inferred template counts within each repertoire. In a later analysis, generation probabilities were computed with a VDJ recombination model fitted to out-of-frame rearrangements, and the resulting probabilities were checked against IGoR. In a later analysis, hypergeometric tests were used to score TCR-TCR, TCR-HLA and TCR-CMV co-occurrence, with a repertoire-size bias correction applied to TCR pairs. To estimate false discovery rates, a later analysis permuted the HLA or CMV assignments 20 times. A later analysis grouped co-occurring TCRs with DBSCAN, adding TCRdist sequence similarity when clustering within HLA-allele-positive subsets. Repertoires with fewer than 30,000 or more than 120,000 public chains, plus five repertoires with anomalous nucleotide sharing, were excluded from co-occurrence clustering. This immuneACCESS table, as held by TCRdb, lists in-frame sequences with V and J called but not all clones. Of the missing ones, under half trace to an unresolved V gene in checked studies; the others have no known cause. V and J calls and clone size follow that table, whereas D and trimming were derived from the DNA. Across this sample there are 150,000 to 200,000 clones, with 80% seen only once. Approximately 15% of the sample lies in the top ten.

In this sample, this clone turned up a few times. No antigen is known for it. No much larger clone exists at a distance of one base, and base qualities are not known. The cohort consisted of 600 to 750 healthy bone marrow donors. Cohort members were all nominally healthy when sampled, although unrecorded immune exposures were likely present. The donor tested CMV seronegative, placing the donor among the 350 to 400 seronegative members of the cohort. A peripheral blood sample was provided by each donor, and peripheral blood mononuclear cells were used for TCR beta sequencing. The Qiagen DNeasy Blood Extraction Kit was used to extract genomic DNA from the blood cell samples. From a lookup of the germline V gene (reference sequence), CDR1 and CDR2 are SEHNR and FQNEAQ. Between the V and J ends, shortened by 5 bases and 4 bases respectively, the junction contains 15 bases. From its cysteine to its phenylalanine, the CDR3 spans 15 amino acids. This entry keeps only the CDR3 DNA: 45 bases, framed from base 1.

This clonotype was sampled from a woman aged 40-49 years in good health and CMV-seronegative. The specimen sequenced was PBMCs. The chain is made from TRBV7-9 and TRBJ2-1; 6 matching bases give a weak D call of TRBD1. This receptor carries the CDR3 CASSHPGQSYNEQFF. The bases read TGTGCCAGCAGCCATCCGGGACAATCATACAATGAGCAGTTCTTC.